One and the same sample provided the 32 T cell receptor beta chains below, sequenced in a study of PD-1 blockade in classical Hodgkin lymphoma (TCRdb year 2020). Explained via the paper, the time point label denotes: cycle 4 day 1 (C4D1), after around six weeks of nivolumab. Every trial patient had relapsed after autologous stem cell transplantation, and cohorts A, B and C differed in prior brentuximab vedotin exposure. The library relied on the immunoSEQ multiplex PCR assay. This immuneACCESS table, as held by TCRdb, lists in-frame sequences with V and J called but not all clones. Of the missing ones, under half trace to an unresolved V gene in checked studies; the others have no known cause. The sample table lists about 30,000 clones, around 80% of them with a count of one. The ten largest make up roughly 18% of the sample. Sequencing used peripheral blood mononuclear cells (PBMCs), obtained before the fourth cycle of nivolumab. These receptors all come from a human donor with classical Hodgkin lymphoma.

The chain carries TRBV27 and TRBJ1-4, with TRBD1 matching 7 bases. CDR3 size: 13 residues. The germline gives CDR1 MNHEY, CDR2 SMNVEV (reference sequence). Germline trimming cut 6 bases from V and 7 bases from J; bases unmatched to any gene: 5. Written as DNA, the CDR3 is TGTGCCAGCAGCTACAGGGGCGCTGAAAAACTGTTTTTT. It is translated as CASSYRGAEKLFF. Based on the CDR3 plus reference TRBV27 and TRBJ1-4, the full variable domain is EAQVTQNPRYLITVTGKKLTVTCSQNMNHEYMSWYRQDPGLGLRQIYYSMNVEVTDKGDVPEGYKVSRKEKRNFPLILESPSPNQTSLYFCASSYRGAEKLFFGSGTQLSVL.

The chain joins TRBV7-2 to TRBJ1-1, with D maybe TRBD1 (5 bases). The CDR3 has 14 residues. In germline, CDR1 is SGHTA, CDR2 FQGNSA. V was cut by 2 bases and J by 2 bases, with 9 bases left in between. CDR3 region: CASSLNQGNTEAFF. The CDR3 DNA follows: TGTGCCAGCAGCTTAAACCAGGGTAACACTGAAGCTTTCTTT.

The chain recombines TRBV9 with TRBJ1-1; D gene unclear. The germline V gene encodes CDR1 SGDLS and CDR2 YYNGEE. This CDR3 comprises 16 residues. The ends were cut back, 0 bases at V and 4 bases at J, with 16 bases in the middle. CDR3 in amino acids: CASSVESILSGTEAFF. Here the CDR3 DNA reads TGTGCCAGCAGCGTAGAGTCCATTCTTTCGGGCACTGAAGCTTTCTTT.

This sequence joins TRBV5-8 and TRBJ1-4, with a tentative D call TRBD1 (5 bases). In germline, CDR1 is SGHTS, CDR2 YDEGEE. The CDR3 extends over 15 amino acids. Trimming stripped 4 bases from V and 3 bases from J, with 13 bases between. CDR3 loop: CASSLLGQPNEKLFF. Here the CDR3 DNA reads TGTGCCAGCAGCCTGCTGGGGCAGCCTAATGAAAAACTGTTTTTT.

The CDR3: CASSRGWGNTGELFF. CDR3 nucleotide sequence: TGTGCCAGCAGTCGCGGCTGGGGTAACACCGGGGAGCTGTTTTTT. The chain combines TRBV27 with TRBJ2-2; D is unresolved. The germline V gene encodes CDR1 MNHEY and CDR2 SMNVEV (reference sequence). V was trimmed by 5 bases and J by 2 bases, leaving 12 bases between them. The CDR3 has 15 amino acids.

This sequence joins TRBV4-1 and TRBJ1-5, with D unclear. Germline V lookup: CDR1 MGHRA, CDR2 YSYEKL. Trimming cost V 1 base and J 3 bases, with 10 bases left between them. This CDR3 is built from 15 residues. Here the CDR3 reads CASSQVSVTNQPQHF. The CDR3 DNA follows: TGCGCCAGCAGCCAAGTGAGCGTCACCAATCAGCCCCAGCATTTT.

To note about this clone: This sample also contains other DNA sequences that code for the same CDR3. This rearrangement joins TRBV7-6 to TRBJ2-7; D remains unclear. The germline gives CDR1 SGHVS, CDR2 FNYEAQ. Trimming took 4 bases from V and 0 from J, leaving 7 bases between them. The CDR3 has 13 amino acids. CDR3 amino acids: CASSSLSSYEQYF. CDR3 sequence (DNA): TGTGCCAGCAGCTCCCTAAGCTCCTACGAGCAGTACTTC.

This clone came up a few times. This sequence joins TRBV7-6 and TRBJ2-1; D might be TRBD1 or TRBD2, each matching 5 bases. V lost 0 bases, J lost 5 bases, and 20 bases lay in between. Germline V gene sequence: CDR1 SGHVS, CDR2 FNYEAQ. CDR3 size: 18 residues. Written as DNA, the CDR3 is TGTGCCAGCAGCTTAGCTATCCGGGGCAGCGCCCAGAACAATGAGCAGTTCTTC. Residues: CASSLAIRGSAQNNEQFF.

The rearrangement uses TRBV28 and TRBJ2-2; D possibly uses TRBD1 or TRBD2 (6 bases each). Deletions cut 4 bases from V and 4 bases from J, with 16 bases between. CDR3 size: 16 residues. Germline-derived CDR1 and CDR2 are MDHEN and SYDVKM. The CDR3 loop reads CASSSRGAWGTGELFF. The CDR3, as DNA: TGTGCCAGCAGTTCGAGGGGGGCATGGGGCACCGGGGAGCTGTTTTTT. Drawing the rest from reference TRBV28 and TRBJ2-2, the complete variable domain is DVKVTQSSRYLVKRTGEKVFLECVQDMDHENMFWYRQDPGLGLRLIYFSYDVKMKEKGDIPEGYSVSREKKERFSLILESASTNQTSMYLCASSSRGAWGTGELFFGEGSRLTVL.

The chain is built from TRBV12-5 and TRBJ1-4; 9 bases fit TRBD1. The CDR3 runs to 19 residues. V was clipped by 1 base and J by 0 bases; unmatched bases: 9. Germline CDR1 is LGHNT and CDR2 is FRNRAP. CDR3 region: CASGLALSGTGSTNEKLFF. The CDR3 nucleotides are TGTGCTAGTGGTTTGGCCCTATCCGGGACAGGGTCAACTAATGAAAAACTGTTTTTT. Complete variable domain (other parts from reference TRBV12-5 and TRBJ1-4): DARVTQTPRHKVTEMGQEVTMRCQPILGHNTVFWYRQTMMQGLELLAYFRNRAPLDDSGMPKDRFSAEMPDATLATLKIQPSEPRDSAVYFCASGLALSGTGSTNEKLFFGSGTQLSVL.

The genes are TRBV6-1 and TRBJ1-2, with a possible D match to TRBD1 (5 bases). V was clipped by 6 bases and J by 7 bases, with 21 bases between them. The germline CDR1 and CDR2 sequences are MNHNS and SASEGT. The CDR3 sequence is 15 residues long. CDR3 region: CASRAQGLGVGGYTF. As DNA, the CDR3 is TGTGCCAGCAGGGCCCAGGGTCTGGGCGTGGGTGGCTACACCTTC.

This sequence joins TRBV18 and TRBJ2-1; 10 nucleotides match TRBD1. Unmatched junction bases numbered 9, after V lost 3 bases and J lost 7 bases. Germline-derived CDR1 and CDR2 are KGHSH and LQKENI. This CDR3 has 16 amino acids. The CDR3 loop is CASSPGRDRGWNEQFF. The DNA of the CDR3 is TGTGCCAGCTCACCTGGCCGGGACAGGGGTTGGAATGAGCAGTTCTTC.

This chain uses TRBV27 with TRBJ2-3; 12 bases are a match to TRBD1. The CDR3 length is 17 residues. V lost 4 bases and J lost 8; bases outside the gene matches: 13. The germline gives CDR1 MNHEY, CDR2 SMNVEV (reference sequence). CDR3 nucleotides: TGTGCCAGCAGTTCGAGCACGGGACAGGGGGCGGTTGGTACGCAGTATTTT. Its protein product is CASSSSTGQGAVGTQYF.

The CDR3 spells CAISVNYGYTF. In DNA, the CDR3 is TGTGCCATCAGTGTGAACTATGGCTACACCTTC. This chain links TRBV10-3 with TRBJ1-2; D remains unclear. The CDR3 extends over 11 amino acids. V was pared by 4 bases and J by 2 bases, with 2 bases between. Per the germline V gene, CDR1 is ENHRY and CDR2 is SYGVKD.

CDR3 DNA sequence: TGTGCCAGTAGTCCGGAACAAGAGACCCAGTACTTC. Protein product: CASSPEQETQYF. The chain joins TRBV19 to TRBJ2-5; D remains ambiguous. The V and J ends lost 5 bases and 2 bases respectively, with 6 bases between them. The CDR3 covers 12 residues. CDR1 and CDR2 from the germline V gene are LNHDA and SQIVND (reference sequence).

In regard to this clone: A read error may account for a junction end that differs from germline. This chain uses TRBV6-1 with TRBJ2-7, with D maybe TRBD2 (7 bases). Germline V gene sequence: CDR1 MNHNS, CDR2 SASEGT. The CDR3 runs to 15 residues. DNA for the CDR3: TGTGCCAGCAGTGAATTCGGGGGGCGCGGCTACGAGCAGCACTTC. Translating gives CASSEFGGRGYEQHF.

The rearrangement links TRBV27 to TRBJ1-5; the match to TRBD1 covers 9 bases. Looked up from germline, CDR1 is MNHEY and CDR2 is SMNVEV (reference sequence). J was trimmed by 6 bases and V by 2 bases; bases with no gene match: 8. This CDR3 has 16 residues. The CDR3 protein is CASSLNGQGRFQPQHF. Here the CDR3 DNA reads TGTGCCAGCAGTTTAAACGGACAGGGGCGATTTCAGCCCCAGCATTTT.

The V call is TRBV5-1, the J call TRBJ2-1; 7 bases match TRBD2. V trimming: 5 bases; J trimming: 5 bases; junction bases outside the gene matches: 7. The CDR3 is 14 residues long. Germline assignment: CDR1 SGHRS and CDR2 YFSETQ. CDR3 loop: CASRSNRGDNEQFF. The CDR3 nucleotides read TGCGCCAGCAGATCGAATCGGGGGGACAATGAGCAGTTCTTC.

The rearrangement links TRBV5-6 to TRBJ1-6; D is ambiguous. The CDR3 length is 13 residues. Germline V gene lookup returns CDR1 SGHDT and CDR2 YYEEEE. V shed 2 bases and J shed 8 bases, with 8 bases lying between them. The CDR3 protein is CASSFPGYSPLHF. The CDR3 nucleotides are TGTGCCAGCAGCTTCCCGGGCTATTCACCCCTCCACTTT.

This chain uses TRBV6-6 with TRBJ2-7; D uncertain. CDR3 length equals 15 residues. Germline lookup yields CDR1 MNHNY and CDR2 SVGAGI (reference sequence). With 2 bases removed from V and 4 bases from J, the gap between germline ends came to 15 bases. The CDR3 coding sequence is TGTGCCAGCAGTTACGGACGGCCGCCTACTTACGAGCAGTACTTC. Protein sequence: CASSYGRPPTYEQYF.

CDR3 nucleotides: TGTGCCAGCAGATCCCGGGACAGCTCCTACGAGCAGTACTTC. Its protein product is CASRSRDSSYEQYF. The chain couples TRBV7-2 to TRBJ2-7; 7 bases are shared with TRBD1. Germline V CDR1 and CDR2: SGHTA, FQGNSA. V gave up 6 bases and J gave up 0 bases; unmatched junction bases: 5. This CDR3 has 14 residues.

The genes are TRBV7-9 and TRBJ2-7; 8 bases fit TRBD1. Germline CDR1 SEHNR, CDR2 FQNEAQ (reference sequence). J gave up 7 bases and V 5 bases, and 10 bases lay outside the gene matches. The CDR3 runs 14 residues. The CDR3 protein is CASSPRTGWIEQYF. CDR3 bases: TGTGCCAGCAGCCCGCGGACAGGGTGGATAGAGCAGTACTTC.

Only a few counts were recorded for this clone. The chain has TRBV5-6 and TRBJ2-1; D is unclear. CDR1 and CDR2 (germline): SGHDT, YYEEEE. Trimming removed 4 bases at V and 0 bases at J, with 5 bases between. This CDR3 spans 13 amino acids. CDR3 residues: CASSKSSYNEQFF. The CDR3 DNA follows: TGTGCCAGCAGCAAAAGCTCCTACAATGAGCAGTTCTTC.

The rearrangement links TRBV7-2 to TRBJ1-5; no definite D call. Per the germline V gene, CDR1 is SGHTA and CDR2 is FQGNSA. The CDR3 sequence is 12 residues long. Trimming removed 5 bases from V and 3 bases from J, with 5 bases in between. Here the CDR3 DNA reads TGTGCCAGCAGCGTGAACAATCAGCCCCAGCATTTT. It codes for CASSVNNQPQHF. The full variable domain, its missing parts supplied by reference TRBV7-2 and TRBJ1-5, is GAGVSQSPSNKVTEKGKDVELRCDPISGHTALYWYRQSLGQGLEFLIYFQGNSAPDKSGLPSDRFSAERTGGSVSTLTIQRTQQEDSAVYLCASSVNNQPQHFGDGTRLSIL.

The chain carries TRBV19 and TRBJ2-2, with 10 positions matching TRBD1. V trimming: 4 bases; J trimming: 2 bases; junction bases outside the gene matches: 4. The CDR3 covers 16 residues. Per the germline V gene, CDR1 is LNHDA and CDR2 is SQIVND (reference sequence). CDR3: CASSSGTGVNTGELFF. CDR3 in DNA: TGTGCCAGTAGTAGCGGGACAGGGGTTAACACCGGGGAGCTGTTTTTT.

The chain couples TRBV7-9 to TRBJ2-5; 10 positions match TRBD1. The junction had 6 bases not matched to a gene; V was cut back by 5 bases and J by 9 bases. This CDR3 has 13 residues. Germline V gene data show CDR1 as SEHNR and CDR2 as FQNEAQ (reference sequence). CDR3 bases: TGTGCCAGCAGCCAAGGACAGGGGGGGTCCCAGTACTTC. Its translation: CASSQGQGGSQYF.

The V and J genes are TRBV6-1 and TRBJ1-2; 8 positions match TRBD1. V lost 5 bases, J lost 8 bases, and 10 bases stayed unmatched. The CDR3 loop spans 14 amino acids. CDR1 and CDR2 (germline): MNHNS, SASEGT. CDR3: CASSPTGARRGYTF. The CDR3 DNA reads as TGTGCCAGCAGTCCGACAGGGGCGAGGAGGGGCTACACCTTC.

The chain links TRBV13 to TRBJ2-1; 12 bases are a match to TRBD2. Germline values: CDR1 PRHDT, CDR2 FYEKMQ (reference sequence). V was pared by 5 bases and J by 7 bases, with 6 bases of the junction left unmatched. This CDR3 has 15 amino acids. The CDR3 DNA is TGTGCCAGCAGCCCAGGACTAGCGGGGTGGAATGAGCAGTTCTTC. Translating gives CASSPGLAGWNEQFF.

This sequence joins TRBV9 and TRBJ2-1, with a possible D match to TRBD2 (6 bases). Trimming left V 2 bases short and J 0 bases short, with 12 bases between. In germline, CDR1 is SGDLS, CDR2 YYNGEE. The CDR3 extends over 16 amino acids. The CDR3 DNA sequence: TGTGCCAGCAGCGTCGGGGGAGCGGACTCCTACAATGAGCAGTTCTTC. Translating it yields CASSVGGADSYNEQFF.

The rearrangement links TRBV14 to TRBJ1-5; TRBD1 is a possible D gene (6 bases). The CDR3 extends over 14 amino acids. Germline CDR1 is SGHDN and CDR2 is FVKESK. V was cut by 2 bases and J by 8 bases, with 13 bases left in between. CDR3 sequence reads: CASSQNRVGEPQHF. DNA for the CDR3: TGTGCCAGCAGCCAAAACAGGGTGGGTGAGCCCCAGCATTTT. The full variable domain, its missing parts supplied by reference TRBV14 and TRBJ1-5, is EAGVTQFPSHSVIEKGQTVTLRCDPISGHDNLYWYRRVMGKEIKFLLHFVKESKQDESGMPNNRFLAERTGGTYSTLKVQPAELEDSGVYFCASSQNRVGEPQHFGDGTRLSIL.

The chain carries TRBV21-1 and TRBJ2-1; TRBD2 is the table's D call and was not checked against the DNA. TRBV21-1 is a pseudogene segment. This CDR3 is 17 amino acids long. The CDR3 bases are TGTGCCAGCAGCAAAGCGGCTAGCGGGGGCCCCTACAATGAGCAGTTCTTC. It translates to CASSKAASGGPYNEQFF.

The genes are TRBV6-4 and TRBJ2-2; possibly TRBD1 or TRBD2 for D (5 bases each). Germline V gives CDR1 MRHNA, CDR2 SNTAGT. V was trimmed by 6 bases and J by 4 bases, leaving 15 bases between them. This CDR3 is built from 15 residues. The CDR3 spells CASSIEGPGTGELFF. CDR3 coding DNA: TGTGCCAGCAGCATTGAGGGGCCGGGCACCGGGGAGCTGTTTTTT.